A selection of T cell receptor beta chains follows, all from one sample in a study of cytomegalovirus exposure and HLA in healthy donors. Clones were sequenced by immunoSEQ multiplex PCR, and TCRdb holds only the in-frame ones, with some missing. Among 85,000 to 120,000 clones, approximately 71% were seen once, and the ten largest hold roughly 9.1%. The source material was PBMCs. The receptor set was obtained from a male donor in good health and CMV-seropositive. Both conserved end residues are part of each CDR3. Each record gives: V gene, clone size, J gene, D gene, CDR3 protein, CDR3 DNA. The D gene is left open where the match is weak. Only part of the rows carry a size: once, few, many, or a class if the clone is expanded.

v_gene: TRBV5-1
abundance: .
j_gene: TRBJ1-2
d_gene: .
CDR3aa: CASSLGAARGYTF
CDR3nt: TGCGCCAGCAGCTTGGGGGCAGCACGAGGCTACACCTTC

v_gene: TRBV11-3
abundance: .
j_gene: TRBJ2-2
d_gene: TRBD1
CDR3aa: CASSSGTGFTGELFF
CDR3nt: TGTGCCAGCAGCTCCGGGACAGGGTTCACCGGGGAGCTGTTTTTT

v_gene: TRBV10-3
abundance: .
j_gene: TRBJ2-5
d_gene: .
CDR3aa: CAISQDSQTQYF
CDR3nt: TGTGCCATCAGCCAGGACAGCCAGACCCAGTACTTC

v_gene: TRBV28
abundance: .
j_gene: TRBJ2-1
d_gene: .
CDR3aa: CASSLDVTSPYNEQFF
CDR3nt: TGTGCCAGCAGTTTGGATGTCACTAGCCCCTACAATGAGCAGTTCTTC

v_gene: TRBV27
abundance: .
j_gene: TRBJ2-7
d_gene: TRBD1
CDR3aa: CASSHYPGQPSYEQYF
CDR3nt: TGTGCCAGCAGTCATTACCCGGGACAGCCCTCCTACGAGCAGTACTTC

v_gene: TRBV5-1
abundance: .
j_gene: TRBJ2-5
d_gene: .
CDR3aa: CASRGSGDGGQYF
CDR3nt: TGCGCCAGCAGAGGAAGTGGGGACGGGGGCCAGTACTTC

v_gene: TRBV15
abundance: .
j_gene: TRBJ2-3
d_gene: .
CDR3aa: CATSGVQRDTQYF
CDR3nt: TGTGCCACCAGCGGAGTCCAGAGGGATACGCAGTATTTT

v_gene: TRBV7-8
abundance: .
j_gene: TRBJ2-7
d_gene: .
CDR3aa: CASSLGQAKGYEQYF
CDR3nt: TGTGCCAGCAGCTTAGGACAGGCCAAAGGGTACGAGCAGTACTTC

v_gene: TRBV4-2
abundance: few
j_gene: TRBJ1-5
d_gene: .
CDR3aa: CASSQGAVLSNQPQHF
CDR3nt: TGTGCCAGCAGCCAAGGGGCAGTCTTAAGCAATCAGCCCCAGCATTTT

v_gene: TRBV28
abundance: .
j_gene: TRBJ1-4
d_gene: .
CDR3aa: CASAGRSRSTNEKLFF
CDR3nt: TGTGCCAGCGCGGGGCGGTCACGTTCAACTAATGAAAAACTGTTTTTT

v_gene: TRBV25-1
abundance: .
j_gene: TRBJ1-5
d_gene: TRBD1
CDR3aa: CASSGDRDPNQPQHF
CDR3nt: TGTGCCAGCAGTGGGGACAGGGACCCGAATCAGCCCCAGCATTTT

v_gene: TRBV7-8
abundance: .
j_gene: TRBJ2-5
d_gene: TRBD1
CDR3aa: CASSLSGTGDRETQYF
CDR3nt: TGTGCCAGCAGCTTAAGTGGGACAGGGGATCGGGAGACCCAGTACTTC

v_gene: TRBV28
abundance: .
j_gene: TRBJ2-1
d_gene: .
CDR3aa: CASSPILYSSNEQFF
CDR3nt: TGTGCCAGCAGCCCCATCTTATACTCTTCCAATGAGCAGTTCTTC

v_gene: TRBV18
abundance: .
j_gene: TRBJ2-4
d_gene: TRBD1
CDR3aa: CASSPYGQGAIGSIAKNIQYF
CDR3nt: TGTGCCAGCTCACCGTACGGACAGGGGGCGATAGGCAGCATAGCCAAAAACATTCAGTACTTC

v_gene: TRBV9
abundance: .
j_gene: TRBJ2-3
d_gene: TRBD2
CDR3aa: CASSAQRESDTQYF
CDR3nt: TGTGCCAGCAGCGCCCAGCGGGAGTCAGATACGCAGTATTTT

v_gene: TRBV7-2
abundance: .
j_gene: TRBJ2-1
d_gene: .
CDR3aa: CASSLDREGYNEQFF
CDR3nt: TGTGCCAGCAGCTTAGACAGGGAAGGCTACAATGAGCAGTTCTTC

v_gene: TRBV11-2
abundance: .
j_gene: TRBJ1-4
d_gene: .
CDR3aa: CASSLGGTNEKLFF
CDR3nt: TGTGCCAGCAGCTTGGGGGGGACTAATGAAAAACTGTTTTTT

v_gene: TRBV19
abundance: .
j_gene: TRBJ2-1
d_gene: .
CDR3aa: CASSAGLYNEQFF
CDR3nt: TGTGCCAGTAGTGCGGGACTTTACAATGAGCAGTTCTTC

v_gene: TRBV11-2
abundance: .
j_gene: TRBJ2-2
d_gene: .
CDR3aa: CASSSLGLGAGELFF
CDR3nt: TGTGCCAGCAGCTCCCTGGGACTTGGGGCCGGGGAGCTGTTTTTT

v_gene: TRBV5-6
abundance: .
j_gene: TRBJ2-1
d_gene: TRBD2
CDR3aa: CASSWGLAGGYFF
CDR3nt: TGTGCCAGCAGCTGGGGCCTAGCGGGCGGTTATTTCTTC

v_gene: TRBV11-2
abundance: .
j_gene: TRBJ2-1
d_gene: .
CDR3aa: CASSLWLNEQFF
CDR3nt: TGTGCCAGCAGCTTATGGCTTAATGAGCAGTTCTTC

v_gene: TRBV18
abundance: .
j_gene: TRBJ1-5
d_gene: .
CDR3aa: CASSPGESNQPQHF
CDR3nt: TGTGCCAGCTCACCAGGGGAGAGCAATCAGCCCCAGCATTTT

v_gene: TRBV7-9
abundance: .
j_gene: TRBJ2-7
d_gene: .
CDR3aa: CASSLRARSYEQYF
CDR3nt: TGTGCCAGCAGCTTACGTGCGCGGTCCTACGAGCAGTACTTC

v_gene: TRBV19
abundance: .
j_gene: TRBJ1-5
d_gene: TRBD1
CDR3aa: CASRIAGGTSNQPQHF
CDR3nt: TGTGCCAGTAGGATCGCAGGGGGGACAAGCAATCAGCCCCAGCATTTT

v_gene: TRBV19
abundance: .
j_gene: TRBJ1-3
d_gene: TRBD1
CDR3aa: CASTDRLPGNTIYF
CDR3nt: TGTGCCAGTACGGACAGGTTGCCTGGAAACACCATATATTTT

v_gene: TRBV5-1
abundance: once
j_gene: TRBJ1-1
d_gene: TRBD1
CDR3aa: CASSLTDRGTEAFF
CDR3nt: TGCGCCAGCAGCTTAACTGACAGGGGCACTGAAGCTTTCTTT

v_gene: TRBV7-2
abundance: .
j_gene: TRBJ2-3
d_gene: .
CDR3aa: CASSPSTSPTDTQYF
CDR3nt: TGTGCCAGCAGTCCCTCGACTAGTCCCACAGATACGCAGTATTTT

v_gene: TRBV6-5
abundance: few
j_gene: TRBJ1-2
d_gene: .
CDR3aa: CASRDSVLYGYTF
CDR3nt: TGTGCCAGCAGGGACAGCGTACTCTATGGCTACACCTTC

v_gene: TRBV29-1
abundance: .
j_gene: TRBJ2-5
d_gene: .
CDR3aa: CSVEGRRVASSVRETQYF
CDR3nt: TGCAGCGTTGAAGGACGCCGTGTAGCGAGTTCGGTCCGAGAGACCCAGTACTTC

v_gene: TRBV2
abundance: .
j_gene: TRBJ2-3
d_gene: .
CDR3aa: CASSEFGLNTDTQYF
CDR3nt: TGTGCCAGCAGTGAATTTGGACTAAACACAGATACGCAGTATTTT

v_gene: TRBV7-9
abundance: .
j_gene: TRBJ1-6
d_gene: .
CDR3aa: CASSSPDQGTYNSPLHF
CDR3nt: TGTGCCAGCAGCTCCCCGGACCAGGGTACCTATAATTCACCCCTCCACTTT

v_gene: TRBV19
abundance: .
j_gene: TRBJ2-1
d_gene: TRBD1
CDR3aa: CASSQGQGAPNEQFF
CDR3nt: TGTGCCAGTAGTCAGGGACAGGGGGCTCCCAATGAGCAGTTCTTC

v_gene: TRBV6-1
abundance: .
j_gene: TRBJ2-1
d_gene: TRBD1
CDR3aa: CASRGQGKNEQFF
CDR3nt: TGTGCCAGCAGGGGACAGGGAAAGAATGAGCAGTTCTTC

v_gene: TRBV18
abundance: .
j_gene: TRBJ2-5
d_gene: TRBD1
CDR3aa: CASSPRQGEGETQYF
CDR3nt: TGTGCCAGCTCCCCGCGACAGGGGGAGGGAGAGACCCAGTACTTC

v_gene: TRBV4-1
abundance: .
j_gene: TRBJ2-1
d_gene: TRBD2
CDR3aa: CASSQAPQMREGRNEQFF
CDR3nt: TGCGCCAGCAGCCAAGCCCCCCAGATGCGGGAGGGCCGGAATGAGCAGTTCTTC

v_gene: TRBV7-2
abundance: once
j_gene: TRBJ2-4
d_gene: .
CDR3aa: CASSSPRRGGQGNIQYF
CDR3nt: TGTGCCAGCAGCTCCCCCCGGCGGGGTGGGCAGGGAAACATTCAGTACTTC

v_gene: TRBV10-3
abundance: .
j_gene: TRBJ1-4
d_gene: .
CDR3aa: CAISPRDSAEKLFF
CDR3nt: TGTGCCATCAGTCCCCGGGACTCTGCTGAAAAACTGTTTTTT

v_gene: TRBV4-3
abundance: few
j_gene: TRBJ2-7
d_gene: .
CDR3aa: CASSQDIGYEQYF
CDR3nt: TGCGCCAGCAGCCAAGATATCGGCTACGAGCAGTACTTC

v_gene: TRBV6-1
abundance: .
j_gene: TRBJ2-3
d_gene: TRBD2
CDR3aa: CASRKLAGGPDTQYF
CDR3nt: TGTGCCAGCAGGAAACTAGCGGGAGGGCCAGATACGCAGTATTTT

v_gene: TRBV6-6
abundance: .
j_gene: TRBJ1-3
d_gene: .
CDR3aa: CASSYFSSSGNTIYF
CDR3nt: TGTGCCAGCAGTTACTTTTCTAGCTCTGGAAACACCATATATTTT

v_gene: TRBV5-1
abundance: .
j_gene: TRBJ2-7
d_gene: TRBD1
CDR3aa: CASSLAGQGAREQYF
CDR3nt: TGCGCCAGCAGCTTGGCCGGACAGGGGGCGAGGGAGCAGTACTTC

v_gene: TRBV5-6
abundance: .
j_gene: TRBJ1-3
d_gene: .
CDR3aa: CASSLGQNSGNTIYF
CDR3nt: TGTGCCAGCAGCCTAGGACAGAACTCTGGAAACACCATATATTTT

v_gene: TRBV28
abundance: .
j_gene: TRBJ1-4
d_gene: .
CDR3aa: CASSKFLDSATNEKLFF
CDR3nt: TGTGCCAGCAGTAAGTTCTTGGACAGTGCAACTAATGAAAAACTGTTTTTT

v_gene: TRBV7-2
abundance: .
j_gene: TRBJ1-1
d_gene: TRBD1
CDR3aa: CASRRTGGRSPSGAFF
CDR3nt: TGTGCCAGCAGACGGACAGGGGGCAGGTCCCCTTCGGGTGCTTTCTTT

v_gene: TRBV4-1
abundance: .
j_gene: TRBJ1-2
d_gene: .
CDR3aa: CASSQGTGGANYGYTF
CDR3nt: TGCGCCAGCAGCCAAGGGACGGGGGGAGCTAACTATGGCTACACCTTC